This TCR beta chain was recovered during a study of OX40 agonist ivuxolimab in advanced cancers. Study background: Enrollees could have had prior anti-PD-1, anti-PD-L1 or anti-CTLA-4 therapy, which around 40% had received. Partial responses were observed in three patients, of whom one had hepatocellular carcinoma and two had cutaneous melanoma.

Study results and caveats: The study did not work out the antigen specificity of the expanded peripheral T cells.

Remarks on this clone: Its antigen is not known.

J was trimmed by 0 bases and V by 4 bases; bases with no gene match: 2. Per germline, CDR1 MDHEN and CDR2 SYDVKM. The CDR3 has 15 amino acids. Profiling relied on immunoSEQ multiplex PCR, and the TCRdb table lists in-frame clones only, not all of them. The profile shows over 100,000 clones, just under 95% of them singletons. The rearrangement joins TRBV28 to TRBJ2-1, with 8 bases identical to TRBD2. Sequenced material: CD4+ or CD8+ T cells sorted from blood, taken in a trial of the OX40 agonist ivuxolimab. This receptor was taken from an adult with an advanced solid tumor such as melanoma, head and neck, liver or kidney cancer. The CDR3 region has the DNA TGTGCCAGCAGTTCGAGCGGGGGCTCCTACAATGAGCAGTTCTTC. This gives the protein CASSSSGGSYNEQFF.